Reported below is one TCR beta chain. The antigen it binds to is not known. No qualities accompany the bases; no much larger clone lies one base away. Including cysteine and phenylalanine, the CDR3 has 13 amino acids. Just CDR3 DNA is preserved here, 39 bases in frame from base 1. V loses 4 bases of germline sequence and J loses 4 bases, and the interval between the two ends is 8 bases. Sequences ENHRY (CDR1) and SYGVKD (CDR2) are obtained from the germline V gene. This entry is derived from a study of blood T cell repertoires in COVID-19 (dated by TCRdb to between 2020 and 2021). About the full investigation: Collaborator samples came from the United States, Italy and Spain and covered acute and convalescent phases of COVID-19. The material from the prospective study consisted of cDNA or gDNA derived from T cells, B-cell-depleted T cells, or PBMCs. The dataset comprised deeply sampled blood TCRbeta repertoires from subjects exposed to, actively infected with, or recovered from COVID-19. The repertoires were made available in a free public database intended to serve as a resource for research on the immune response to SARS-CoV-2. Samples came from the ongoing ImmuneRACE study (first 160 participants) plus 1,254 subjects from 6 global collaborators. The sample metadata nearly always contained a de-identified subject ID, COVID-19 status, age in years and sex. Where available, HLA class I and class II types were obtained from metadata supplied by the sample provider rather than from assay-based typing.

Summary of the overall study and its limitations: The amount of clinical and demographic metadata varied by source and participant and was provided uncurated.

Each collaborating institution followed its own protocols to collect whole blood in K2EDTA tubes. For TCRbeta analysis, collaborator samples were shipped as frozen whole blood, as isolated PBMCs, or as DNA extracted from either sample type. TCRbeta CDR3 regions were amplified from genomic DNA by means of the immunoSEQ Assay, a bias-controlled multiplex PCR. On the authors' methods: The number of nucleated cells in each sample was estimated from the amplification of reference gene primers within the assay. Sequence reads were collapsed and filtered to measure the absolute abundance of every unique TCRbeta CDR3 rearrangement. Productive Simpson clonality was computed per sample as the square root of Simpson's diversity index over productive rearrangements. Imported from immuneACCESS, the table was reduced by TCRdb to in-frame sequences with V and J called. These copies leave out some clones; in studies compared against another copy, an unresolved V gene accounts for under half, and the cause of the remainder is not known. The V and J calls and the clone size are those of that table, but D and trimming were determined from the DNA. Here the sample has about 270,000 clones; 84% occur a single time. Clones ranked in the top ten supply approximately 9% of the sample.

The chain joins TRBV10-3 to TRBJ1-5, and perhaps TRBD1 as D gene, on 6 matching bases. Sequencing used peripheral blood. The clonotype was recovered from a human donor in a cohort sampled during active COVID-19. The CDR3 loop reads CAISGTENQPQHF. The nucleotide sequence reads as follows: TGTGCCATCAGTGGGACAGAAAATCAGCCCCAGCATTTT.